A single sample gave rise to the 25 T cell receptor beta chains below, sequenced in a study of regulatory T cells in long-lasting Graves disease. The time point was: newly diagnosed GD, antithyroid drugs for less than 3 months. Researchers made the TCR library from RNA that was extracted from PBMCs. In building TCR beta libraries, iRepertoire HTBI primers were used together with Arm-PCR of CDR3 regions. TCRdb analysed the multiplex PCR reads with MiXCR anew, one entry per CDR3 protein. The sample has 600,000 to 650,000 distinct CDR3 sequences; 16% are singletons. The sample was also reused in another study, on T cells in Graves' hyperthyroidism and ophthalmopathy.

The sample here was peripheral blood mononuclear cells (PBMCs), taken at new diagnosis, from a patient treated with antithyroid drugs. The receptors here all came from a woman aged 25 to 39 with Graves disease.

The sample holds many counts of this clonotype. The chain carries TRBV2 and TRBJ1-1; maybe TRBD1 (5 bases). Germline V gene sequence: CDR1 SNHLY, CDR2 FYNNEI. Trimming shortened V by 6 bases and J by 3 bases, and 8 bases separated the two germline ends. The CDR3 covers 12 residues. CDR3 nucleotide sequence: TGTGCCAGCAGGGGGGGGTACACTGAAGCTTTCTTT. Translating gives CASRGGYTEAFF. Drawing the rest from reference TRBV2 and TRBJ1-1, the complete variable domain is EPEVTQTPSHQVTQMGQEVILRCVPISNHLYFYWYRQILGQKVEFLVSFYNNEISEKSEIFDDQFSVERPDGSNFTLKIRSTKLEDSAMYFCASRGGYTEAFFGQGTRLTVV.

This clonotype has a handful of counts. CDR3 loop: CATPHSGELFF. DNA of the CDR3: TGTGCCACCCCGCATTCCGGGGAGCTGTTTTTT. The V call is TRBV24-1, the J call TRBJ2-2; no clear D gene. Germline V lookup: CDR1 KGHDR, CDR2 SFDVKD. Trimming left V 9 bases short and J 6 bases short, with 7 bases between. CDR3 length equals 11 residues.

This clonotype showed up just a few times. The chain carries TRBV6-1 and TRBJ2-1; 7 bases align to TRBD2. CDR1 is MNHNS and CDR2 is SASEGT in the germline V gene. Trimming took 5 bases from V and 4 from J; bases not matched to a gene: 8. The CDR3 length is 15 residues. The CDR3 loop reads CASSRLSSGYNEQFF. DNA for the CDR3: TGTGCCAGCAGTCGCCTCAGTAGCGGGTACAATGAGCAGTTCTTC.

The CDR3 nucleotides read TGTGCCAGCAGCTTAACCGGGACAGAAATCTACGAGCAGTACTTC. It codes for CASSLTGTEIYEQYF. V is TRBV9 and J is TRBJ2-7; 7 bases align to TRBD1. The CDR3 consists of 15 residues. The V segment lost 4 bases and the J segment 3 bases; nucleotides outside the gene matches: 10. Germline loops: CDR1 SGDLS, CDR2 YYNGEE.

This clonotype was counted a few times. V and J are TRBV20-1 and TRBJ2-1, with 8 bases aligning to TRBD2. J was trimmed by 3 bases and V by 6 bases; bases with no gene match: 7. The length of the CDR3 is 14 residues. Germline CDR1 and CDR2: DFQATT and SNEGSKA (reference sequence). In DNA, the CDR3 is TGCAGTGCCCCGGGAGGGGGTGACTACAATGAGCAGTTCTTC. Amino acids: CSAPGGGDYNEQFF.

This clonotype showed up many times. CDR3 nucleotide sequence: TGTGCCAGCAGCCTAGAAACAGGGGCCGGCGGCTACACCTTC. The encoded protein is CASSLETGAGGYTF. This chain links TRBV7-8 with TRBJ1-2; 7 bases match TRBD1. Germline CDR1 is SGHVS and CDR2 is FQNEAQ. The CDR3 is made up of 14 amino acids. The J segment lost 8 bases and the V segment lost 5 bases, leaving 11 bases of the junction unmatched. Combining the CDR3 with reference TRBV7-8 and TRBJ1-2 gives the whole variable domain GAGVSQSPRYKVAKRGQDVALRCDPISGHVSLFWYQQALGQGPEFLTYFQNEAQLDKSGLPSDRFFAERPEGSVSTLKIQRTQQEDSAVYLCASSLETGAGGYTFGSGTRLTVV.

This chain links TRBV5-1 with TRBJ2-7; 8 positions match TRBD1. Germline CDR1 SGHRS, CDR2 YFSETQ. With 4 bases clipped from V and 1 base from J, the junction kept 7 bases outside the gene matches. This CDR3 is 15 amino acids long. CDR3 DNA sequence: TGCGCCAGCAGCCCTTCCGGACAGGGATCCTACGAGCAGTACTTC. The encoded protein is CASSPSGQGSYEQYF. Complete variable domain (other parts from reference TRBV5-1 and TRBJ2-7): KAGVTQTPRYLIKTRGQQVTLSCSPISGHRSVSWYQQTPGQGLQFLFEYFSETQRNKGNFPGRFSGRQFSNSRSEMNVSTLELGDSALYLCASSPSGQGSYEQYFGPGTRLTVT.

With regard to this clonotype: A single base is all that separates this from a far larger clone, so a read error is likely. Likely a read error: the CDR3 ends without its conserved phenylalanine or tryptophan. This chain links TRBV7-9 with TRBJ1-2; D call uncertain. Trimming removed 6 bases from V and 7 bases from J, with 15 bases in between. The length of the CDR3 is 13 residues. In germline, CDR1 is SEHNR, CDR2 FQNEAQ (reference sequence). The CDR3 loop is CASSERRIGGYTS. The CDR3 DNA sequence: TGTGCCAGCAGTGAACGGAGGATTGGTGGCTACACCTCC.

This rearrangement joins TRBV2 to TRBJ1-1; D perhaps matches TRBD1 (5 bases). V was cut by 7 bases and J by 8 bases, with 20 bases left in between. In germline, CDR1 is SNHLY, CDR2 FYNNEI. The CDR3 consists of 14 residues. CDR3 region: CASTGGLLGGEAFF. The CDR3 DNA sequence: TGTGCCAGCACTGGGGGTCTCCTGGGAGGCGAAGCTTTCTTT.

This clonotype was seen a handful of times. The genes are TRBV6-5 and TRBJ2-7; a possible D gene is TRBD2 (5 bases). V lost 0 bases, J lost 4 bases, and 16 bases lay in between. There are 16 residues in the CDR3. Germline V lookup: CDR1 MNHEY, CDR2 SVGAGI. The CDR3 DNA reads as TGTGCCAGCAGTTACTCTGCGCGCGGACTTGGTTACGAGCAGTACTTC. This gives the protein CASSYSARGLGYEQYF.

In this sample, this clonotype turned up many times. This chain joins TRBV11-2 and TRBJ2-1, with D maybe TRBD1 (6 bases). The CDR3 length is 15 residues. Deletions cut 10 bases from V and 7 bases from J, with 23 bases between. Germline-derived CDR1 and CDR2 are SGHAT and FQNNGV. The CDR3 loop is CATNEGFLRGNEQFF. CDR3 bases: TGTGCCACAAACGAGGGGTTCCTTAGGGGGAATGAGCAGTTCTTC.

The chain carries TRBV25-1 and TRBJ1-2; TRBD1 agrees at 9 bases. The CDR3 spans 15 residues. The trim removed 5 bases at V and 2 bases at J, leaving 6 bases unmatched. The germline gives CDR1 MGHDK, CDR2 SYGVNS. The CDR3 DNA sequence: TGTGCCAGCAGTCCGACGGGACAGGGAAACTATGGCTACACCTTC. Translation gives CASSPTGQGNYGYTF.

A few counts support this clonotype. The chain is built from TRBV7-9 and TRBJ1-4, with D maybe TRBD1 (5 bases). This CDR3 comprises 16 residues. Trimming took 2 bases from V and 11 from J, leaving 21 bases between them. Germline V gene data show CDR1 as SEHNR and CDR2 as FQNEAQ (reference sequence). The CDR3 sequence is CASSLMGKQEVGKLFF. CDR3 DNA sequence: TGTGCCAGCAGCTTAATGGGGAAACAGGAGGTCGGCAAACTGTTTTTT.

This clonotype was counted a single time. The chain joins TRBV27 to TRBJ2-2; TRBD2 is a possible D gene (5 bases). V lost 11 bases and J lost 0, with 16 bases in between. Germline CDR1 is MNHEY and CDR2 is SMNVEV (reference sequence). This CDR3 region has 15 residues. Written as DNA, the CDR3 is TGTGCCTCCGCCAGACTACGGGCGAACACCGGGGAGCTGTTTTTT. Translated: CASARLRANTGELFF.

A single count supports this clonotype. This chain uses TRBV28 with TRBJ1-2; possibly TRBD1 for D (6 bases). The CDR3 is made up of 15 amino acids. Per the germline V gene, CDR1 is MDHEN and CDR2 is SYDVKM. Deletions cut 3 bases from V and 2 bases from J, with 13 bases between. This CDR3 is CASSFGGLSNYGYTF. The CDR3 DNA is TGTGCCAGCAGTTTTGGGGGGCTATCGAACTATGGCTACACCTTC.

This clonotype was observed at least ten times. V gene TRBV3-1 combines with J gene TRBJ2-3; D remains ambiguous. V lost 2 bases to trimming and J lost 2 bases, with 5 bases between them. Per germline, CDR1 LGHDT and CDR2 YNNKEL (reference sequence). This CDR3 is 13 amino acids long. The CDR3 DNA is TGTGCCAGCAGCCAACTGATCACAGATACGCAGTATTTT. Translation gives CASSQLITDTQYF.

The chain is built from TRBV7-9 and TRBJ1-5, with TRBD1 matching 7 bases. The V and J ends lost 5 bases and 4 bases, in that order; junction bases with no gene match: 11. Per germline, CDR1 SEHNR and CDR2 FQNEAQ (reference sequence). This CDR3 is 16 amino acids long. The CDR3 DNA reads as TGTGCCAGCAGCCCCGAGGGGGCTGTGGGTAATCAGCCCCAGCATTTT. Residues: CASSPEGAVGNQPQHF.

This clonotype was recorded many times. The chain is built from TRBV11-2 and TRBJ2-4, with D maybe TRBD2 (6 bases). Per the germline V gene, CDR1 is SGHAT and CDR2 is FQNNGV. Trimming removed 2 bases at V and 7 bases at J, with 12 bases between. This CDR3 has 14 residues. The CDR3 coding sequence is TGTGCCAGCAGCTTATTGGGGGGTCGGAACATTCAGTACTTC. Its translation is CASSLLGGRNIQYF.

The J gene is TRBJ2-1, the V gene TRBV9; D may be TRBD1 or TRBD2 (5 bases each). The CDR3 loop spans 16 amino acids. Trimming shortened V by 3 bases and J by 4 bases, and 17 bases separated the two germline ends. Germline V gene lookup returns CDR1 SGDLS and CDR2 YYNGEE. The CDR3 protein is CASSARGAAIYNEQFF. The CDR3 DNA reads as TGTGCCAGCAGCGCCCGAGGGGCAGCTATTTACAATGAGCAGTTCTTC.

This clonotype occurred many times. This chain links TRBV28 with TRBJ2-3; D not certain. CDR1 and CDR2 (germline): MDHEN, SYDVKM. CDR3 length: 11 residues. V was trimmed by 5 bases and J by 8 bases, leaving 8 bases between them. CDR3 amino acids: CASSLIGTQYF. In DNA, the CDR3 is TGTGCCAGCAGTCTCATCGGTACGCAGTATTTT.

This clonotype was seen ten or more times. The chain uses TRBV25-1 and TRBJ2-5; 8 bases align to TRBD1. The ends lost 6 bases at V and 5 bases at J; junction bases unmatched: 5. The CDR3 extends over 13 amino acids. The germline gives CDR1 MGHDK, CDR2 SYGVNS. CDR3 bases: TGTGCCAGCAGAAAGACAGGGGCTGAGACCCAGTACTTC. It yields the protein CASRKTGAETQYF. The full variable domain, with the rest looked up from reference TRBV25-1 and TRBJ2-5, is EADIYQTPRYLVIGTGKKITLECSQTMGHDKMYWYQQDPGMELHLIHYSYGVNSTEKGDLSSESTVSRIRTEHFPLTLESARPSHTSQYLCASRKTGAETQYFGPGTRLLVL.

The V call is TRBV7-9, the J call TRBJ2-7, with D unresolved. Trimming pared 2 bases from V and 2 bases from J, leaving 16 bases between. Per germline, CDR1 SEHNR and CDR2 FQNEAQ (reference sequence). The CDR3 extends over 16 amino acids. CDR3 DNA sequence: TGTGCCAGCAGCTTATTAACGGAATTCAAAACCTACGAGCAGTACTTC. Translating it yields CASSLLTEFKTYEQYF.

Remarks on this clonotype: It may be a read error: a sequence one base away is much more abundant. The chain uses TRBV12-3 or TRBV12-4 and TRBJ2-7; 7 bases agree with TRBD2. The CDR3 is 15 residues long. Losses at the gene ends were 4 bases for V and 0 bases for J; bases not matched to a gene: 6. CDR3 in amino acids: CASSSGRGFSYEQYF. The CDR3 bases are TGTGCCAGCAGTTCGGGGCGGGGGTTCTCCTACGAGCAGTACTTC.

Only a few counts were recorded for this clonotype. The chain joins TRBV20-1 to TRBJ2-2; D not resolved. The germline CDR1 and CDR2 sequences are DFQATT and SNEGSKA (reference sequence). V lost 5 bases and J lost 2, with 15 bases in between. CDR3 length: 15 residues. The CDR3 sequence: CSAYVTDRNTGELFF. CDR3 nucleotide sequence: TGCAGTGCTTATGTAACGGATCGTAACACCGGGGAGCTGTTTTTT.

Ten or more counts support this clonotype. V usage is TRBV7-9 and J usage is TRBJ2-2; 14 bases are a match to TRBD2. This CDR3 has 15 residues. The V and J ends lost 7 bases and 5 bases, in that order; junction bases with no gene match: 3. Germline CDR1 reads SEHNR; CDR2 reads FQNEAQ (reference sequence). DNA for the CDR3: TGTGCCAGCAAGGGACTAGCGGGAGCTACCGGGGAGCTGTTTTTT. Its protein product is CASKGLAGATGELFF.